This T cell receptor beta chain was retrieved from a study of untreated major depressive disorder. Overall study findings and caveats: Sequencing showed nonsignificant TRBV25-01 and TRBV02-01 differences matching flow cytometry. Depressed patients' CD4+ T cells carried increased TRBV05-01 (Vbeta 5.1) usage versus control CD4+ T cells.

The CDR3 consists of 16 residues. Points on this clone: Its antigen is undetermined.

The assay was immunoSEQ multiplex PCR, and TCRdb's table has in-frame clones only and misses some. This table holds some 25,000 clones, 91% found once. The sequenced sample was CD4+ T cells from PBMCs. This TCR came from a woman aged 30 to 39 with major depressive disorder. The chain employs TRBV21-1 and TRBJ2-7; the D call TRBD1 from the table was never checked on the DNA. TRBV21-1 represents a pseudogene. As DNA, the CDR3 is TGTGCCAGCAGCATCGGAGGGGACAGGGGACTCGGCGAGCAGTACTTC. Its translation: CASSIGGDRGLGEQYF.